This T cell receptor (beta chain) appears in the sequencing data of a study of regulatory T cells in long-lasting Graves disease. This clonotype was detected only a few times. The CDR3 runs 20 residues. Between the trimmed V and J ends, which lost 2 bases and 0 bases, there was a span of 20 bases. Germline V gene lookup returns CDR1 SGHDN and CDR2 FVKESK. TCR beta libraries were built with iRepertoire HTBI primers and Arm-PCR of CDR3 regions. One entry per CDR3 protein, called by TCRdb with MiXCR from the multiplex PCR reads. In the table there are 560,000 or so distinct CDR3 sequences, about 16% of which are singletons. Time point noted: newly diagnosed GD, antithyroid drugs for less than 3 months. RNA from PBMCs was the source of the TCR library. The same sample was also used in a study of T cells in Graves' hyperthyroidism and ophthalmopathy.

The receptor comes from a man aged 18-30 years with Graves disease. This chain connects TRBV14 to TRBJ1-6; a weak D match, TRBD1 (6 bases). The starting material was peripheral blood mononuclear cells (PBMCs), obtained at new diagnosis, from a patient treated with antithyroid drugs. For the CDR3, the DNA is TGTGCCAGCAGCCAACGGAACCAGGGGTGGGGGAGCTCCTATAATTCACCCCTCCACTTT. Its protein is CASSQRNQGWGSSYNSPLHF.